This T cell receptor beta chain emerged from a study of blood T cell repertoires in COVID-19. The overall study: Nucleic acid was either cDNA or gDNA, and it came from T cells, B-cell-depleted T cells, or PBMCs.

The data were produced by immunoSEQ multiplex PCR, yet TCRdb's version contains in-frame clones alone and is incomplete. The sample has fewer than 200,000 clones, 84% seen once; the top ten hold about 3.3%. In its sample, this clone was seen once. CDR3 length equals 11 residues. Trimming cost V 9 bases and J 4 bases, with 9 bases left between them. Germline V gene lookup returns CDR1 LNHDA and CDR2 SQIVND (reference sequence). Sequencing was performed on PBMCs or T cells enriched from blood (not recorded which). This chain connects TRBV19 to TRBJ1-1; D gene ambiguous. The receptor was isolated from a woman aged 25 to 39 who had been exposed to COVID-19. CDR3 sequence reads: CASTWATEAFF. The CDR3 region has the DNA TGTGCCAGCACGTGGGCCACTGAAGCTTTCTTT.